Listed below are T cell receptor beta chains from one sample, sequenced in a study of CXCR3-negative and CXCR3-positive naive CD8 T cells. TCRdb derives one entry per CDR3 protein from the 5' RACE reads, leaving out DNA. This repertoire includes over 95,000 distinct CDR3 sequences. The sequencing sample was made of naive CXCR3+ CD8+ T cells from blood. The receptors come from a human donor in good health. Some clones in this sample may be carry-over from other donors' samples. CDR3s include the opening cysteine and the closing phenylalanine or tryptophan. Fields, in order: V gene, J gene, CDR3 protein.

>TRBV29-1|TRBJ1-4
CSVEETGGGEKLFF
>TRBV11-1|TRBJ2-1
CASSPWGSGAPYDEQFF
>TRBV29-1|TRBJ1-2
CSVLSMEGYTF
>TRBV18|TRBJ1-1
CASSPADRRAIIGRGTEAFF
>TRBV4-1|TRBJ1-1
CASSQWGQGMNTEAFF
>TRBV9|TRBJ2-5
CASSVPTSGGGETQYF
>TRBV6-5|TRBJ2-5
CDSSYSWGRETQYF
>TRBV2|TRBJ1-5
CASSIPWDITQPQHF
>TRBV7-9|TRBJ2-7
CASLDRGAYEQYF
>TRBV7-9|TRBJ2-1
CASLNTGSYNEQFF
>TRBV19|TRBJ2-1
CASSSALPNEQFF
>TRBV7-9|TRBJ2-7
CASSGRDSPYYEQYF
>TRBV7-9|TRBJ1-1
CAQREWNTEAFF
>TRBV12-3/TRBV12-4|TRBJ2-5
CASSFQGPQYF
>TRBV27|TRBJ2-7
CASSFTSGRATTGEQYF
>TRBV19|TRBJ1-4
CASSPTAIFNEKLFF
>TRBV28|TRBJ2-4
CASSLGGKDIQYF
>TRBV11-2|TRBJ2-7
CASSLVRGYEQYF
>TRBV7-8|TRBJ2-2
CASSLLGQATGELFF
>TRBV7-3|TRBJ2-5
CASSIGTGGSQETQYF
>TRBV15|TRBJ2-1
CATRDRGTYNEQFF
>TRBV20-1|TRBJ1-1
CSAFPTDSNTEAFF
>TRBV7-9|TRBJ2-1
CASSLEPGGYNEQFF
>TRBV7-9|TRBJ1-6
CASSRNSVSPLHF
>TRBV29-1|TRBJ2-7
CSVVAGASYEQYF
>TRBV29-1|TRBJ2-3
CSVEESGRGTDTQYF
>TRBV29-1|TRBJ2-7
CSVVETSSYEQYF
>TRBV29-1|TRBJ2-7
CSVVYSGTGSSYEQYF
>TRBV7-9|TRBJ2-2
CASARGGSGELFF
>TRBV12-3/TRBV12-4|TRBJ1-2
CASSMTGTGVVGYTF
>TRBV29-1|TRBJ2-2
CSVDGSTGELFF
>TRBV7-9|TRBJ2-1
CASRSGQGYEQFF
>TRBV4-1|TRBJ2-2
CASSQASLADGELFF
>TRBV6-5|TRBJ1-5
CASSYQGGQPQHF
>TRBV28|TRBJ2-5
CASSLYGDRVQETQYF
>TRBV7-2|TRBJ2-5
CASGGYGGGETQYF
>TRBV7-9|TRBJ2-4
CASSLFAGGAKNIQYF
>TRBV7-2|TRBJ2-5
CASSLDDSQETQYF
>TRBV15|TRBJ2-3
CATSKPGTGTDTQYF
>TRBV7-9|TRBJ1-1
CASRSEGPNTEAFF
>TRBV7-9|TRBJ2-3
CASSFLAGGHTQYF
>TRBV7-9|TRBJ2-5
CASTIGGETQYF
>TRBV6-6|TRBJ2-1
CASSTLGSGSYNEQFF
>TRBV27|TRBJ1-1
CASSDRRKDTEAFF
>TRBV28|TRBJ2-3
CASSNPGPRTDTQYF
>TRBV28|TRBJ2-4
CASSFGTGGANIQYF
>TRBV6-1|TRBJ2-1
CASSERWLAGILSYNEQFF
>TRBV19|TRBJ2-1
CASNAALEDEQFF
>TRBV12-3/TRBV12-4|TRBJ2-7
CASISGGTGVLSSYEQYF
>TRBV20-1|TRBJ2-5
CSASDYTQETQYF
>TRBV3-2|TRBJ2-7
CASSRQQSYEHYF
>TRBV29-1|TRBJ2-7
CSVASGAGGPHEQYF